This TCR beta chain comes out of a study of blood T cell repertoires in COVID-19. The overall study: Collection of acute and convalescent COVID-19 samples took place in the United States, Italy and Spain. PBMCs, B-cell-depleted T cells, or T cells provided the cDNA or gDNA that made up the material.

Authors' analysis steps: Amplification from reference gene primers served as the basis for estimated nucleated cell counts. Sequencing used immunoSEQ multiplex PCR; TCRdb keeps in-frame clones, though not all of them. Clone size and the V and J calls come from that table; the DNA yielded D and trimming. The sample shows about 97,000 clones, approximately 82% of them seen only once. CDR3 length equals 15 residues. Looked up from germline, CDR1 is MNHEY and CDR2 is SVGAGI. Losses at the gene ends were 0 bases for V and 9 bases for J; bases not matched to a gene: 7. The sample consisted of peripheral blood. The chain recombines TRBV6-5 with TRBJ2-1, with 8 bases lining up with TRBD2. This clonotype was obtained from a man aged 70 or older with acute or convalescent COVID-19. The CDR3 region is CASSYSSGGGREQFF. CDR3 DNA sequence: TGTGCCAGCAGTTACTCGTCGGGAGGGGGTCGTGAGCAGTTCTTC.